This T cell receptor (beta chain) came from a study of shared clonotypes between healthy human individuals (TCRdb year 2020). Concerning the study at large: The cohort included a few men and a couple of women between 18 and 49 years of age. Between about 0.9 and 9 billion PBMCs per donor were obtained by leukapheresis. Blood TCR repertoires of about 5 healthy adults were deeply sequenced to estimate repertoire size and the extent of clonotype sharing between individuals. For each donor, CD4 naive and CD4 memory were each given three plates, CD8 naive was given two plates, and CD8 memory was given one plate. Different laboratories and diverse techniques were used to prepare libraries and sequence TCR repertoires, to increase sequencing depth and limit assay-specific biases. What the study reported, not specific to this receptor: Estimated clonotype richness was generally larger for naive than for memory subsets. The genetic and exposure-history diversity represented was limited by the small number of donors. Even with the large sequencing depth, rarefaction of the sorted-subset datasets indicated that sequencing was incomplete. Pairwise subsampling led to the expectation that sequencing depth would affect the degree of clonotype sharing among donors. Sampling was restricted to blood, and TCR repertoires in tissue are likely to differ from TCR repertoires in blood. Sharing across a handful of donors was observed for approximately 4.6% of naive CD4, over 3% of naive CD8, 2% to 2.5% of memory CD4, and about 0.4% of memory CD8 clonotypes. Higher generation probabilities were observed for clonotypes shared by all four sorted-subset donors than for non-shared clonotypes.

The CDR3 goes from the cysteine to the phenylalanine over 14 residues. Only the CDR3 DNA stays, 42 bases, in frame from base 1. The germline V gene (reference sequence) supplies CDR1 LNHDA and CDR2 SQIVND. After removal of 6 bases from V and 5 bases from J, the junction retains 7 bases not matched to a gene. Using the deep immunoSEQ assay, TCR CDR3 regions were amplified from genomic DNA by multiplex PCR. For each cell subset, the extracted genomic DNA was distributed evenly across all wells of several immunoSEQ 96-well plates, and each plate served as one replicate. For sorted subsets, each replicate PCR was loaded with 200 to 250 ng genomic DNA, equivalent to about 33,000 T cell genomes. The purified libraries were quantified using a Qubit 3.0 fluorometer, sized with a Bioanalyzer 2100, and then quantified again using the KAPA Library Quantification kit. Every immunoSEQ 96-well plate was sequenced on a dedicated single-read 150-cycle Illumina NextSeq 550 flow cell. Processing in the source paper ran as follows. Because the immunoSEQ output held only junctional sequences and lacked quality scores, the filtering could not match the filtering applied to full-length reads. Sequences were annotated with PyIR, a Python wrapper for IgBLAST v1.9, and V/J genes and CDR3 were assigned using IMGT germline references. Any read was removed if the V/J assignment was weak (E-value above 1e-6), the CDR3 was missing, or the read contained stop codons, out-of-frame junctions, or ambiguous translated residues. V3J clonotypes were defined by identical inferred V gene, J gene, and CDR3 amino acid sequence. Percentage overlap between repertoires was computed as shared unique clonotypes divided by the size of the smaller repertoire. Richness of each repertoire was evaluated using RTK rarefaction, the Chao1 estimator, and Recon v2.1 estimates of unobserved clonotypes. Generation probabilities for all TCRbeta clonotypes obtained by the gDNA method from a handful of donors were computed using OLGA. Held by TCRdb, this immuneACCESS table contains in-frame sequences only and omits some clones. Under half of the omission traces to an unresolved V gene where checked; the cause of the rest is unknown. That table is the source of V, J and clone size, and D and trimming were worked out from the DNA. For this sample there are about 1.1 million clones; roughly 77% appear just once. Roughly 0.82% of the sample belongs to the ten largest clones.

The donors were healthy, HIV-negative adults who had no recently reported acute infections or vaccinations. Every donor was a Caucasian adult residing in Nashville, Tennessee, USA. Magnetic negative selection was used to enrich CD4+ T cells, after which naive cells were positively selected on CD45RA and the negative fraction became the memory subset. Blood was obtained by leukapheresis, after which PBMCs were separated by Ficoll-Histopaque density gradient centrifugation and cryopreserved in liquid nitrogen vapor phase. Analytical flow cytometry was used to check the purity and quantity of every magnetically sorted T cell population. Genomic DNA was isolated from every sorted fraction and measured by UV absorbance on a Nanodrop 2000c. Regarding this clone: The clone's antigen remains unknown. Per-nucleotide qualities are absent, and no much larger clonotype sits a single base away.

The chain links TRBV19 with TRBJ2-1; TRBD2 matches 7 bases in the middle. The source of this sequence is a man younger than 30 in good health. Some clones in this sample may be carry-over from other donors' samples. The specimen was memory CD4+ T cells from PBMCs. According to the study, the label for this sample's cell subset or site signals: CD45RA-negative fraction. The CDR3 reads as follows: CASSGRRINNEQFF. The DNA is TGTGCCAGTAGCGGGAGGCGAATCAACAATGAGCAGTTCTTC.